This T cell receptor beta chain is drawn from a study of response to subunit inactivated influenza vaccine. General study results and limits: Seasonal influenza vaccination, on each occasion, was suggested by the authors to recruit few new T cells.

About this clonotype itself: No antigen is known for it.

TCRdb called the RT-PCR reads again in MiXCR, with one record for every CDR3 protein. The data show 590,000 or so distinct CDR3 sequences, with 14% seen just once and less than 8.5% held by the top ten. CDR3 length: 16 amino acids. Trimming removed 0 bases from V and 0 bases from J; junction bases left unmatched: 5. CDR1 DFQATT and CDR2 SNEGSKA come from the germline V gene (reference sequence). The chain couples TRBV20-1 to TRBJ1-1; TRBD1 matches at 9 bases. The source material was PBMCs from blood, sampled less than 15 days before vaccination. The TCR originated in a man over 45 who received an inactivated influenza vaccine. CDR3 region: CSARDRTGGMNTEAFF. CDR3 DNA sequence: TGCAGTGCTAGAGATCGAACAGGGGGCATGAACACTGAAGCTTTCTTT.